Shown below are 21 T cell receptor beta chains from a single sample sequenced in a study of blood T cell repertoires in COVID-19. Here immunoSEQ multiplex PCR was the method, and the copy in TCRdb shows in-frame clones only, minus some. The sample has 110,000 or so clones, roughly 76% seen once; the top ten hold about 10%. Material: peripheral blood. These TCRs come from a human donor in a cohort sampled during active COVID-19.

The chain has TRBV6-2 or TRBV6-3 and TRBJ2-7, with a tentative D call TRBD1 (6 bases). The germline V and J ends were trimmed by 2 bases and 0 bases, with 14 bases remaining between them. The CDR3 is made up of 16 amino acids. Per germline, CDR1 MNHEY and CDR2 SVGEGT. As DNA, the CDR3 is TGTGCCAGCAGTTACGGGGGCAGGAAGAGCTCCTACGAGCAGTACTTC. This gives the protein CASSYGGRKSSYEQYF.

The CDR3 DNA reads as TGTGCCAGCAGTTTTCTAGACGGGAACACTGAAGCTTTCTTT. The encoded protein is CASSFLDGNTEAFF. J is TRBJ1-1 and V is TRBV27, with D hard to call. From germline, CDR1 is MNHEY and CDR2 SMNVEV (reference sequence). The CDR3 has 14 residues. Trimming pared 3 bases from V and 1 base from J, leaving 9 bases between.

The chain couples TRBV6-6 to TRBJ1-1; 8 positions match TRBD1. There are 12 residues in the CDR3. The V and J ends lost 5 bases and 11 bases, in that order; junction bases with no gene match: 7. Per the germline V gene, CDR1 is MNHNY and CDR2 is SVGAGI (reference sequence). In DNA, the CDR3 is TGTGCCAGCAGTCAGGGGGCGGCGGTCGCTTTCTTT. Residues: CASSQGAAVAFF.

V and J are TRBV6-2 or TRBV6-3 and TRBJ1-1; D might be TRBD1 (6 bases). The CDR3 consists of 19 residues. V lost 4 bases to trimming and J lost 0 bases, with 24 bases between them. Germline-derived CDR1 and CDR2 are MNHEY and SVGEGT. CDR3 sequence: CASSWGPAFRLVLNTEAFF. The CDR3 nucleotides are TGTGCCAGCAGTTGGGGGCCCGCCTTCCGATTGGTCTTGAACACTGAAGCTTTCTTT.

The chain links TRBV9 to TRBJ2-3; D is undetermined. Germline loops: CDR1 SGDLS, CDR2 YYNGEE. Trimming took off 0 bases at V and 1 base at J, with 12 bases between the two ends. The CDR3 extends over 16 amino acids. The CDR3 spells CASSVGFEARTDTQYF. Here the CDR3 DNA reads TGTGCCAGCAGCGTAGGGTTTGAGGCGCGCACAGATACGCAGTATTTT.

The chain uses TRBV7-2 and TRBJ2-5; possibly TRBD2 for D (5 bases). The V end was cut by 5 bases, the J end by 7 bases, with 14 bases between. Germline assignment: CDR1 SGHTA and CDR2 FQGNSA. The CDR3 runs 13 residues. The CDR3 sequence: CASSTPTGRTQYF. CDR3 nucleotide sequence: TGTGCCAGCAGCACACCGACGGGGAGGACCCAGTACTTC.

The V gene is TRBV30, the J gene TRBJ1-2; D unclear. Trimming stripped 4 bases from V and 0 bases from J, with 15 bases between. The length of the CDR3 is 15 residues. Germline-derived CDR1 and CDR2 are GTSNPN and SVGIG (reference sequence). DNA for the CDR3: TGTGCCTGGAACGGAGATTTGGTAGCTAACTATGGCTACACCTTC. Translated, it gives CAWNGDLVANYGYTF.

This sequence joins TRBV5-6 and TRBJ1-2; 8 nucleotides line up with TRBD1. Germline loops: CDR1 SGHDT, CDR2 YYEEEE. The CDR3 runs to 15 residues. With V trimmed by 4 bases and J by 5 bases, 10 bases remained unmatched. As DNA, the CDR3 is TGTGCCAGCAGCCAGCCCTCCGGGACAGGTTATGGCTACACCTTC. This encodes CASSQPSGTGYGYTF.

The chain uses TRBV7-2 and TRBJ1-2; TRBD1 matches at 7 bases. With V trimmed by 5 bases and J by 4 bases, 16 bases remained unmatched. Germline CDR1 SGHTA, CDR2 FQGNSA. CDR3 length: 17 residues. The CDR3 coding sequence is TGTGCCAGCAGCGCCCCGGCTGCACAGGGGTTAACCTATGGCTACACCTTC. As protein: CASSAPAAQGLTYGYTF.

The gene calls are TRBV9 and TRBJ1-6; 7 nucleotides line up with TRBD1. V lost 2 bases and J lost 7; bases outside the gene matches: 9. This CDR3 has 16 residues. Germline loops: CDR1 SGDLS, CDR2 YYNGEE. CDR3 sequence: CASSVSRDSRNSPLHF. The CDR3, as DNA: TGTGCCAGCAGCGTCTCACGGGACAGTCGGAATTCACCCCTCCACTTT.

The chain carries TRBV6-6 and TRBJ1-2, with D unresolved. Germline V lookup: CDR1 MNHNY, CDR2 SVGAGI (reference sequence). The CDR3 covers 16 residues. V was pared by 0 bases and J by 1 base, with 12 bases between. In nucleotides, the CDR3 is TGTGCCAGCAGTTACTCGGAGAAGTCCTATAACTATGGCTACACCTTC. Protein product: CASSYSEKSYNYGYTF.

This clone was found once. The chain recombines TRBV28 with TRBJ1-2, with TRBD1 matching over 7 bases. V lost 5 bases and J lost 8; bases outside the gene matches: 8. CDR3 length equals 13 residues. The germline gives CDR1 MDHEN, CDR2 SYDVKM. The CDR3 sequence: CASSTPGGRGYTF. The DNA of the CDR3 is TGTGCCAGCAGTACGCCAGGGGGTCGAGGCTACACCTTC.

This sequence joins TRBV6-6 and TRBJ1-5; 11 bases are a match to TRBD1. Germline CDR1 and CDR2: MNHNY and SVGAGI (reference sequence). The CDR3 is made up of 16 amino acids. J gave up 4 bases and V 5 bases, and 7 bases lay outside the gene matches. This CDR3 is CASSPRDRGTNQPQHF. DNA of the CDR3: TGTGCCAGCAGTCCCCGGGACAGGGGGACTAATCAGCCCCAGCATTTT.

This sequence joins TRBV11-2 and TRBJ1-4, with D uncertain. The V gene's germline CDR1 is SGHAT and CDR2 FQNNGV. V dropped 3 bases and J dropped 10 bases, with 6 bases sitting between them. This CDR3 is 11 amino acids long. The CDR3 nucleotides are TGTGCCAGCAGCTTCGGCGGAAAACTGTTTTTT. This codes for CASSFGGKLFF. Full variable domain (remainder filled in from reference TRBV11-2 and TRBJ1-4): EAGVAQSPRYKIIEKRQSVAFWCNPISGHATLYWYQQILGQGPKLLIQFQNNGVVDDSQLPKDRFSAERLKGVDSTLKIQPAKLEDSAVYLCASSFGGKLFFGSGTQLSVL.

Written as DNA, the CDR3 is TGCGCCAGCAGCTTGGATGCGGCTGCAACTAATGAAAAACTGTTTTTT. Translating it yields CASSLDAAATNEKLFF. This chain links TRBV5-1 with TRBJ1-4; D unclear. V lost 0 bases and J 0 bases, leaving 9 bases between the germline ends. Looked up from germline, CDR1 is SGHRS and CDR2 is YFSETQ. There are 16 residues in the CDR3.

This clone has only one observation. CDR3 residues: CASSWKAAGVNQETQYF. CDR3 DNA sequence: TGTGCCAGCAGCTGGAAGGCAGCGGGAGTTAATCAAGAGACCCAGTACTTC. The rearrangement links TRBV7-8 to TRBJ2-5; TRBD2 aligns across 8 bases. With V trimmed by 4 bases and J by 2 bases, 12 bases remained unmatched. CDR1 is SGHVS, CDR2 FQNEAQ, per germline. CDR3 size: 17 residues.

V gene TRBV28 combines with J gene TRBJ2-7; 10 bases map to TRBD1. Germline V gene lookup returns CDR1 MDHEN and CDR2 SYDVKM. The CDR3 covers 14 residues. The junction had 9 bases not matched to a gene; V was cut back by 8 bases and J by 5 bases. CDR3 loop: CASGLTGGMDEQYF. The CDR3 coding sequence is TGTGCCAGCGGCTTGACAGGGGGCATGGACGAGCAGTACTTC.

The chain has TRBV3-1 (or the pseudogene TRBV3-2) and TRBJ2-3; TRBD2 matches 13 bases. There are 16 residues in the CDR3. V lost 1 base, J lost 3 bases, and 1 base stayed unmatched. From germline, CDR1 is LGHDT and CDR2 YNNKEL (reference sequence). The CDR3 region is CASSQGTSGRTDTQYF. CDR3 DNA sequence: TGTGCCAGCAGCCAAGGGACTAGCGGGAGAACAGATACGCAGTATTTT.

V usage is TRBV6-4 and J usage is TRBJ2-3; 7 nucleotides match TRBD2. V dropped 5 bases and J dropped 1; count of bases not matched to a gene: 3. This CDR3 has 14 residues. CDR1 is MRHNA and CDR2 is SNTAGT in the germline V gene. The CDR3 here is CASSLAGGTDTQYF. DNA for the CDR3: TGTGCCAGCAGTCTTGCGGGGGGCACAGATACGCAGTATTTT.

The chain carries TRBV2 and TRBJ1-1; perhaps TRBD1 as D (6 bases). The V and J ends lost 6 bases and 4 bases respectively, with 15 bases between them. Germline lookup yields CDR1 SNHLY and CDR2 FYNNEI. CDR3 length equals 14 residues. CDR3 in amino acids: CASSLQGSGTEAFF. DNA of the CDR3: TGTGCCAGCAGCTTACAGGGATCCGGCACTGAAGCTTTCTTT.

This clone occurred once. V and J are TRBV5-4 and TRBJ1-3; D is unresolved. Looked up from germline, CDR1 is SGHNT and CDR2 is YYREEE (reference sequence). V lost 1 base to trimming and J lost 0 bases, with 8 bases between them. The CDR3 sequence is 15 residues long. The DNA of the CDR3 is TGTGCCAGCAGCTTGCCCACAGCCTCTGGAAACACCATATATTTT. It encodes CASSLPTASGNTIYF.